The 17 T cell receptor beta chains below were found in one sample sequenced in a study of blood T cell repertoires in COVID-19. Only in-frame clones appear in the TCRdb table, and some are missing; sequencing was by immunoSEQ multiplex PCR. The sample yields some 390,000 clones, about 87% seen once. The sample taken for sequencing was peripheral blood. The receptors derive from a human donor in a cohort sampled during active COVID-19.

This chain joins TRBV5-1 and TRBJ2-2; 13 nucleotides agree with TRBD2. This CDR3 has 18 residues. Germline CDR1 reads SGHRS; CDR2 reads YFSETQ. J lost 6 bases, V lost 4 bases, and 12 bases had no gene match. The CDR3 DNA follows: TGCGCCAGCAGCCCGTCACCAGGGACTAGCGGGGCCGCCGGGGAGCTGTTTTTT. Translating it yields CASSPSPGTSGAAGELFF.

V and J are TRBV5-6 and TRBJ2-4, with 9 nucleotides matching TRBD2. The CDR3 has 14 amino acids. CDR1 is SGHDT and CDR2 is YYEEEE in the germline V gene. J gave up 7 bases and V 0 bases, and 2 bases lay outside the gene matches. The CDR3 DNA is TGTGCCAGCAGCTTGGAAAGCGGGAGGAACATTCAGTACTTC. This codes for CASSLESGRNIQYF.

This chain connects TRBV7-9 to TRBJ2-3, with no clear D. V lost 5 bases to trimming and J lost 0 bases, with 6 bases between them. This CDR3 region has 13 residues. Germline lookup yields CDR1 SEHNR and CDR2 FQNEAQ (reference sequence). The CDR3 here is CASSPISTDTQYF. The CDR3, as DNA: TGTGCCAGCAGCCCTATTAGCACAGATACGCAGTATTTT. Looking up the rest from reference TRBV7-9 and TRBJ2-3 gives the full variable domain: DTGVSQNPRHKITKRGQNVTFRCDPISEHNRLYWYRQTLGQGPEFLTYFQNEAQLEKSRLLSDRFSAERPKGSFSTLEIQRTEQGDSAMYLCASSPISTDTQYFGPGTRLTVL.

Here the CDR3 DNA reads TGTGCCAGCGGCAGATATAATTCACCCCTCCACTTT. This sequence encodes CASGRYNSPLHF. The J gene is TRBJ1-6, the V gene TRBV6-6, with D hard to call. In germline, CDR1 is MNHNY, CDR2 SVGAGI (reference sequence). This CDR3 has 12 residues. V was clipped by 8 bases and J by 4 bases, with 6 bases between them.

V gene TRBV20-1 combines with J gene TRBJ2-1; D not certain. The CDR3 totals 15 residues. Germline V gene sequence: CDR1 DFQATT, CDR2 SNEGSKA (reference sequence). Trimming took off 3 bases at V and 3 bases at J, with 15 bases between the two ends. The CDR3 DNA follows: TGCAGTGCTAGTCTCTCTTCTGGCCGCTACAATGAGCAGTTCTTC. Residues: CSASLSSGRYNEQFF.

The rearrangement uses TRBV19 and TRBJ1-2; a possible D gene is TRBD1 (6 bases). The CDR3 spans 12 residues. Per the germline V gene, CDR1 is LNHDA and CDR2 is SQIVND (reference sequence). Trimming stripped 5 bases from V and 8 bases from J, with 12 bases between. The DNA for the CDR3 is TGTGCCAGTAGTGGCAGGGGAGAAGGCTACACCTTC. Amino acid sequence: CASSGRGEGYTF. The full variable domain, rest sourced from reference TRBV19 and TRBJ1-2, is DGGITQSPKYLFRKEGQNVTLSCEQNLNHDAMYWYRQDPGQGLRLIYYSQIVNDFQKGDIAEGYSVSREKKESFPLTVTSAQKNPTAFYLCASSGRGEGYTFGSGTRLTVV.

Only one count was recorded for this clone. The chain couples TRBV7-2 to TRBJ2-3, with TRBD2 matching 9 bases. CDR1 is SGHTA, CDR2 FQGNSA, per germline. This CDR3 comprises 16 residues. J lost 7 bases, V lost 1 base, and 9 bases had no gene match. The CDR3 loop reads CASSLGSAGGPHTQYF. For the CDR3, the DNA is TGTGCCAGCAGCTTAGGGTCCGCGGGGGGGCCACATACGCAGTATTTT. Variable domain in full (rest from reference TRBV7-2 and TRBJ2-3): GAGVSQSPSNKVTEKGKDVELRCDPISGHTALYWYRQSLGQGLEFLIYFQGNSAPDKSGLPSDRFSAERTGGSVSTLTIQRTQQEDSAVYLCASSLGSAGGPHTQYFGPGTRLTVL.

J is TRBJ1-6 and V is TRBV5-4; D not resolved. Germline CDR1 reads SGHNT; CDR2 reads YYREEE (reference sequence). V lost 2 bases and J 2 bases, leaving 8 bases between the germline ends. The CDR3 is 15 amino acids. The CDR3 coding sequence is TGTGCCAGCAGCTTAGATCACACCTATAATTCACCCCTCCACTTT. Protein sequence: CASSLDHTYNSPLHF. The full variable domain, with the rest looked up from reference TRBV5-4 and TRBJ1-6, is ETGVTQSPTHLIKTRGQQVTLRCSSQSGHNTVSWYQQALGQGPQFIFQYYREEENGRGNFPPRFSGLQFPNYSSELNVNALELDDSALYLCASSLDHTYNSPLHFGNGTRLTVT.

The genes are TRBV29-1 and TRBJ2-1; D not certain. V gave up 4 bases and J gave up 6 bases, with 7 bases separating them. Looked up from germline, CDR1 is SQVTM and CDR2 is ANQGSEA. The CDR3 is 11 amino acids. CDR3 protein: CSVGTANEQFF. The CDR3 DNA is TGCAGCGTTGGAACAGCCAATGAGCAGTTCTTC.

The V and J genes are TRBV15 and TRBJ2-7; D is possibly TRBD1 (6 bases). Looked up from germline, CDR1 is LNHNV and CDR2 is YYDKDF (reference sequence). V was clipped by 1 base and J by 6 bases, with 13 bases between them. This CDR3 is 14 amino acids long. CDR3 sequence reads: CATSRVVQGSEQYF. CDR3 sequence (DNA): TGTGCCACCAGCAGAGTGGTTCAGGGGTCCGAGCAGTACTTC.

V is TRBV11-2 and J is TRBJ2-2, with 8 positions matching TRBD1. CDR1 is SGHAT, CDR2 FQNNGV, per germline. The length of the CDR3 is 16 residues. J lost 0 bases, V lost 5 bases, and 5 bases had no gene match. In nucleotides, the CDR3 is TGTGCCAGCAGCCTAACAGGGGGGTCGAACACCGGGGAGCTGTTTTTT. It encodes CASSLTGGSNTGELFF.

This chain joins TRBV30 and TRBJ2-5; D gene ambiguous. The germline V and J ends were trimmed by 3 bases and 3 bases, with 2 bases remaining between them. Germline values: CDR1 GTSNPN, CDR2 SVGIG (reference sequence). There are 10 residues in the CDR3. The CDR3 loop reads CAWSKETQYF. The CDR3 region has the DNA TGTGCCTGGAGCAAAGAGACCCAGTACTTC. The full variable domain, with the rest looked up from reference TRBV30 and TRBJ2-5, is SQTIHQWPATLVQPVGSPLSLECTVEGTSNPNLYWYRQAAGRGLQLLFYSVGIGQISSEVPQNLSASRPQDRQFILSSKKLLLSDSGFYLCAWSKETQYFGPGTRLLVL.

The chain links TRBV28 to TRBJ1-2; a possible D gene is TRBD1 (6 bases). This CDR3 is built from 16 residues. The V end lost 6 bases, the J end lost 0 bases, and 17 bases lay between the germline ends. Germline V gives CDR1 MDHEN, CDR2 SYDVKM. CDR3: CASREGGGNANYGYTF. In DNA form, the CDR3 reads TGTGCCAGCAGGGAGGGAGGGGGGAATGCTAACTATGGCTACACCTTC.

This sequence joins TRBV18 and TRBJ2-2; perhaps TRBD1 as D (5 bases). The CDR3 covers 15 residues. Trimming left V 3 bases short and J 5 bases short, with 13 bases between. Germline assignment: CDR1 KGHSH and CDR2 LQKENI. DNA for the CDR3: TGTGCCAGCTCACCCCGTCAGGGAACAACCGGGGAGCTGTTTTTT. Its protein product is CASSPRQGTTGELFF. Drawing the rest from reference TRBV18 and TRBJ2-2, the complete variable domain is NAGVMQNPRHLVRRRGQEARLRCSPMKGHSHVYWYRQLPEEGLKFMVYLQKENIIDESGMPKERFSAEFPKEGPSILRIQQVVRGDSAAYFCASSPRQGTTGELFFGEGSRLTVL.

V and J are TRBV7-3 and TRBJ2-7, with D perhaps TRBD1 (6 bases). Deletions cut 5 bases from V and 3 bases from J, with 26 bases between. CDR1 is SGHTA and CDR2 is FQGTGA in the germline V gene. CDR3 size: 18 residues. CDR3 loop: CASSPNPLGAGENYEQYF. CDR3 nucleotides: TGTGCCAGCAGCCCAAACCCCCTAGGGGCAGGGGAGAACTACGAGCAGTACTTC. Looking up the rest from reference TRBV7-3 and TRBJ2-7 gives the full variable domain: GAGVSQTPSNKVTEKGKYVELRCDPISGHTALYWYRQSLGQGPEFLIYFQGTGAADDSGLPNDRFFAVRPEGSVSTLKIQRTERGDSAVYLCASSPNPLGAGENYEQYFGPGTRLTVT.

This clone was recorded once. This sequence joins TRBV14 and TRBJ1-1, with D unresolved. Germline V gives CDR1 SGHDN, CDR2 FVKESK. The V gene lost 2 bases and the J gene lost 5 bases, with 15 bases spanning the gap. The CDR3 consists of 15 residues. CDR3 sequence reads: CASSQREGWWTEAFF. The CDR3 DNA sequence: TGTGCCAGCAGCCAACGGGAAGGATGGTGGACTGAAGCTTTCTTT.

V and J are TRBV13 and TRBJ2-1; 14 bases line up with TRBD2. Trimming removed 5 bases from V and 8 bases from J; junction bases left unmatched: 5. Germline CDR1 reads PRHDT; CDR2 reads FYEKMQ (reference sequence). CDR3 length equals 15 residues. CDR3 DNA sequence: TGTGCCAGCAGCCTTTCGGGACTAGCGGGAGATGAGCAGTTCTTC. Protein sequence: CASSLSGLAGDEQFF.